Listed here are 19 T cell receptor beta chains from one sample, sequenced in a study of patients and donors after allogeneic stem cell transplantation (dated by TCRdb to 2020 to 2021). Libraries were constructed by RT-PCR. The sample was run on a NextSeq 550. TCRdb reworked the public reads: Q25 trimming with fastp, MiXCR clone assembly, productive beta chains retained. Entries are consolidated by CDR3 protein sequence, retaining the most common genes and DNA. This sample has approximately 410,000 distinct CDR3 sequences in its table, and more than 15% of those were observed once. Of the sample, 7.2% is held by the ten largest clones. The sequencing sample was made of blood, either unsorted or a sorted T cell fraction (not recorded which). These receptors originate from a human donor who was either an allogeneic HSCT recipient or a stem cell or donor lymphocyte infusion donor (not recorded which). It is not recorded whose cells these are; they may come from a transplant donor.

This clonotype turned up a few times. CDR3: CAIWGQGDTEAFF. DNA of the CDR3: TGTGCCATATGGGGACAGGGTGACACTGAAGCTTTCTTT. This chain joins TRBV10-3 and TRBJ1-1, with 9 bases lining up with TRBD1. With 9 bases clipped from V and 3 bases from J, the junction kept 5 bases outside the gene matches. This CDR3 spans 13 amino acids. Germline V lookup: CDR1 ENHRY, CDR2 SYGVKD.

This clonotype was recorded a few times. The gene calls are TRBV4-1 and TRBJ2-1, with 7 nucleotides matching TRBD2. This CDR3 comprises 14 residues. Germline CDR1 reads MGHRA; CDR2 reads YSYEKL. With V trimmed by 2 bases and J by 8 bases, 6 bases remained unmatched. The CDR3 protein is CASSQRMAGDEQFF. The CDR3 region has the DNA TGCGCCAGCAGCCAAAGAATGGCGGGAGATGAGCAGTTCTTC.

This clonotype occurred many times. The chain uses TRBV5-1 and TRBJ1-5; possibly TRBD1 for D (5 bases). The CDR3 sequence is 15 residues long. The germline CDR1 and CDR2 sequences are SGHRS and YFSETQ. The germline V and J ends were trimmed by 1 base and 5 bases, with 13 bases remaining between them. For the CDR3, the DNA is TGCGCCAGCAGCTTGCGGGGGGAGGTGGATCAGCCCCAGCATTTT. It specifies CASSLRGEVDQPQHF.

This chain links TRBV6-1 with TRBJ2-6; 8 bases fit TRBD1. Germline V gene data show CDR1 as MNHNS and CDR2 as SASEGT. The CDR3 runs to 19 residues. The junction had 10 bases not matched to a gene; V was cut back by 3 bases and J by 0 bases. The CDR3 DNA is TGTGCCAGCAGTGAGCTAGGACAGGGCCTTATCTCTGGGGCCAACGTCCTGACTTTC. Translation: CASSELGQGLISGANVLTF.

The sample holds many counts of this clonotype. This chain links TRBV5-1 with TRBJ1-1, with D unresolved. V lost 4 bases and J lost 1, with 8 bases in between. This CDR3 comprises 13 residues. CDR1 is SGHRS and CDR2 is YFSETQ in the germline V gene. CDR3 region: CASSLGSNTEAFF. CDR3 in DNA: TGCGCCAGCAGCCTGGGATCGAACACTGAAGCTTTCTTT.

The CDR3 region is CSVGNNEQFF. As DNA, the CDR3 is TGCAGTGTAGGAAACAATGAGCAGTTCTTC. The J gene is TRBJ2-1, the V gene TRBV20-1; D call uncertain. CDR1 and CDR2 from the germline V gene are DFQATT and SNEGSKA (reference sequence). V lost 7 bases, J lost 5 bases, and 6 bases lay in between. The CDR3 consists of 10 residues.

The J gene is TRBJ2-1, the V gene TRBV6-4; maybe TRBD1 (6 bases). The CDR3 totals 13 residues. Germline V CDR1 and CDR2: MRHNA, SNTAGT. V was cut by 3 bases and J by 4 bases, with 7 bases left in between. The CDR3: CASSEGAYNEQFF. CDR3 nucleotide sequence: TGTGCCAGCAGTGAGGGGGCTTACAATGAGCAGTTCTTC.

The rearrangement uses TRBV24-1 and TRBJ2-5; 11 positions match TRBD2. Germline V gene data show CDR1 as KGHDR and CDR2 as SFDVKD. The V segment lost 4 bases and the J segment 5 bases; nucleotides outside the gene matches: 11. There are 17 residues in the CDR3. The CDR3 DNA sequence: TGTGCCACCAGTGACTCCCTAGCGGGGGGCCGGGTGGAGACCCAGTACTTC. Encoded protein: CATSDSLAGGRVETQYF.

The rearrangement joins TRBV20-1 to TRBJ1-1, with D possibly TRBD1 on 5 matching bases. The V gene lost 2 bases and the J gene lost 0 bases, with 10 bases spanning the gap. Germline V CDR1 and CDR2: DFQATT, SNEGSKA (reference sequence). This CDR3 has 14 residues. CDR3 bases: TGCAGTGCTAGATTACAGGCCATGAACACTGAAGCTTTCTTT. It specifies CSARLQAMNTEAFF.

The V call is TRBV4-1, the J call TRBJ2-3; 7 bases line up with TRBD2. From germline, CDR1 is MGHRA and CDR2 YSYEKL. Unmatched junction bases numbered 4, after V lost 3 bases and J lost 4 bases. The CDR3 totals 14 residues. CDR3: CASSQPREADTQYF. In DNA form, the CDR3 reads TGCGCCAGCAGCCAGCCCCGGGAGGCAGATACGCAGTATTTT.

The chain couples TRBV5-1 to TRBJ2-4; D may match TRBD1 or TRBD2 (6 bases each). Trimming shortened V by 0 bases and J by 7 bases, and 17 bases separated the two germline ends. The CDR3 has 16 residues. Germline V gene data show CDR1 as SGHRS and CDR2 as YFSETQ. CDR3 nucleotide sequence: TGCGCCAGCAGCTTGGGGATAGCTACAGGGAGGAACATTCAGTACTTC. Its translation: CASSLGIATGRNIQYF.

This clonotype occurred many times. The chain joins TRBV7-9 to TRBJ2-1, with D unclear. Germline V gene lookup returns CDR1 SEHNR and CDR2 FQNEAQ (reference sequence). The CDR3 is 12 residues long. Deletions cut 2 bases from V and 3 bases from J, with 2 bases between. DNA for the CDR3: TGTGCCAGCAGCTTAATCTACAATGAGCAGTTCTTC. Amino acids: CASSLIYNEQFF.

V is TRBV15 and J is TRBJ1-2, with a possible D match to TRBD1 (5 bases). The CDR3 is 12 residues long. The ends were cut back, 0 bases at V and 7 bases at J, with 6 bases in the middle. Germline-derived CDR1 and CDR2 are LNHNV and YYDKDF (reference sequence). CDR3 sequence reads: CATSRDRVGYTF. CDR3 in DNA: TGTGCCACCAGCAGAGACAGGGTTGGCTACACCTTC.

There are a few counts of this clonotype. The CDR3 here is CASGNTIYF. The DNA of the CDR3 is TGTGCCAGCGGAAACACCATATATTTT. This chain joins TRBV7-9 and TRBJ1-3, with D hard to call. The CDR3 loop spans 9 amino acids. V lost 8 bases and J 4 bases, leaving 0 bases between the germline ends. Germline values: CDR1 SEHNR, CDR2 FQNEAQ (reference sequence). Filled out from reference TRBV7-9 and TRBJ1-3, the complete variable domain reads DTGVSQNPRHKITKRGQNVTFRCDPISEHNRLYWYRQTLGQGPEFLTYFQNEAQLEKSRLLSDRFSAERPKGSFSTLEIQRTEQGDSAMYLCASGNTIYFGEGSWLTVV.

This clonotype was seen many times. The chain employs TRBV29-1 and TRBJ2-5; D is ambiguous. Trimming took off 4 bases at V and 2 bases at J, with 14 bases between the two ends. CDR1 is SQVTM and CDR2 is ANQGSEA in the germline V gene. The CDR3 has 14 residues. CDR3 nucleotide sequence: TGCAGCGTTGGTCGCTGGCCCCAACAAGAGACCCAGTACTTC. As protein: CSVGRWPQQETQYF. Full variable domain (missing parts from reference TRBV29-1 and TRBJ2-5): SAVISQKPSRDICQRGTSLTIQCQVDSQVTMMFWYRQQPGQSLTLIATANQGSEATYESGFVIDKFPISRPNLTFSTLTVSNMSPEDSSIYLCSVGRWPQQETQYFGPGTRLLVL.

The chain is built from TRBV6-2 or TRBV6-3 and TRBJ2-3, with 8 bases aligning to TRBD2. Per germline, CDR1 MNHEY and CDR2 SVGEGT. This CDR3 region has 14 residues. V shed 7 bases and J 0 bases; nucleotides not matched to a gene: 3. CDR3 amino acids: CASKVAGSTDTQYF. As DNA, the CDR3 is TGTGCCAGCAAGGTAGCGGGGAGCACAGATACGCAGTATTTT.

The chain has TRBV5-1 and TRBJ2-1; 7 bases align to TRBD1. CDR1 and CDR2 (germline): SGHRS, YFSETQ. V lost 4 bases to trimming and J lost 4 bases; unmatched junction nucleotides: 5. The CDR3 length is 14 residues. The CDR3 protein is CASSRKDRYNEQFF. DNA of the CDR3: TGCGCCAGCAGCAGGAAGGACAGGTACAATGAGCAGTTCTTC.

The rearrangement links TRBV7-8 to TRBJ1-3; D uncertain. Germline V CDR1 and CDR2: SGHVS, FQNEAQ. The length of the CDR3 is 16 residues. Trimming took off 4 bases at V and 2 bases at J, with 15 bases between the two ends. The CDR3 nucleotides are TGTGCCAGCAGCTATCCCTTAGTGGCTCCTGGAAACACCATATATTTT. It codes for CASSYPLVAPGNTIYF.

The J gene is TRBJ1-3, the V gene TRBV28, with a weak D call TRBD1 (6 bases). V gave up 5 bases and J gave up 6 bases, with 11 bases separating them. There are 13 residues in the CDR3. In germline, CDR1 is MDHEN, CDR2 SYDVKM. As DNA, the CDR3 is TGTGCCAGCAGTCAAGGGGGAGAAAACACCATATATTTT. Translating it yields CASSQGGENTIYF.